The rows below give T cell receptor beta chains drawn from one sample of a study of post-analysis software for immune sequencing data. TCRdb fed the PCR reads into MiXCR, producing one record per CDR3 protein. The sample records 800,000 to 950,000 distinct CDR3 sequences, about 50% being singletons. The sample taken for sequencing was blood. Source of these receptors: a girl aged 5-17 years with multiple sclerosis. Each CDR3 is given with its conserved first and last residue. The order of the fields is D gene, clone size, CDR3 length, J gene, V gene, CDR3 DNA, CDR3 protein. The D gene is left open where the match is weak. Size values are once, few and many counts, or a class for expanded clones, and some rows have none.

d_gene: -; abundance: -; len: 16; j_gene: TRBJ2-3; v_gene: TRBV15; CDR3nt: TGTGCCGCCAGCACTAGTTCGGGGGAACCCACAGATACGCAGTATTTT; CDR3aa: CAASTSSGEPTDTQYF
d_gene: -; abundance: -; len: 15; j_gene: TRBJ2-2; v_gene: TRBV5-5; CDR3nt: TGTGCCAGCAGCTTGTCCAGGGCGTTGCCCGGGGAGCTGTTTTTT; CDR3aa: CASSLSRALPGELFF
d_gene: -; abundance: -; len: 15; j_gene: TRBJ2-7; v_gene: TRBV3-1; CDR3nt: TGTGCCAGCAGCCAAGAACAACTCCTCTCCTACGAGCAGTACTTC; CDR3aa: CASSQEQLLSYEQYF
d_gene: -; abundance: -; len: 13; j_gene: TRBJ2-7; v_gene: TRBV20-1; CDR3nt: TGCAGTGCTAATCGACAGAGCTCCTACGAGCAGTACTTC; CDR3aa: CSANRQSSYEQYF
d_gene: -; abundance: few; len: 15; j_gene: TRBJ1-1; v_gene: TRBV20-1; CDR3nt: TGCAGTGCTAGAGATCAAACGGCGGGGAACACTGAAGCTTTCTTT; CDR3aa: CSARDQTAGNTEAFF
d_gene: TRBD2; abundance: -; len: 15; j_gene: TRBJ2-7; v_gene: TRBV20-1; CDR3nt: TGCAGTGCTAGAGACGGCGGGAGGGTCTCCTACGAGCAGTACTTC; CDR3aa: CSARDGGRVSYEQYF
d_gene: TRBD1; abundance: -; len: 14; j_gene: TRBJ2-7; v_gene: TRBV5-5; CDR3nt: TGTGCCAGCACCGAGACAGGGACACATTACGAGCAGTACTTC; CDR3aa: CASTETGTHYEQYF
d_gene: TRBD2; abundance: -; len: 17; j_gene: TRBJ2-7; v_gene: TRBV20-1; CDR3nt: TGCAGTGCTAGAGCCCAGACTAGCGGGAGAGGAGTCGGCGAGCAGTACTTC; CDR3aa: CSARAQTSGRGVGEQYF
d_gene: -; abundance: -; len: 13; j_gene: TRBJ2-5; v_gene: TRBV10-3; CDR3nt: TGTGCCATCAGCTTCGCCCGGGGAGAGACCCAGTACTTC; CDR3aa: CAISFARGETQYF
d_gene: -; abundance: -; len: 14; j_gene: TRBJ2-1; v_gene: TRBV3-1; CDR3nt: TGTGCCAGCAGCCAAGAAGGCCCTAGGTATGAGCAGTTCTTC; CDR3aa: CASSQEGPRYEQFF
d_gene: -; abundance: -; len: 16; j_gene: TRBJ2-5; v_gene: TRBV5-1; CDR3nt: TGCGCCAGCAGCTCCTTCGTGGGCGAGGGATGGGAGACCCAGTACTTC; CDR3aa: CASSSFVGEGWETQYF
d_gene: -; abundance: -; len: 13; j_gene: TRBJ2-5; v_gene: TRBV29-1; CDR3nt: TGCAGTTCTCCATCCCAGGGGGGAGAGACCCAGTACTTC; CDR3aa: CSSPSQGGETQYF
d_gene: TRBD2; abundance: -; len: 17; j_gene: TRBJ2-1; v_gene: TRBV14; CDR3nt: TGTGCCAGCAGCCAAGATTTCGGGACTAGCGGCCGCCAGGAGCAGTTCTTC; CDR3aa: CASSQDFGTSGRQEQFF
d_gene: TRBD1; abundance: -; len: 15; j_gene: TRBJ2-1; v_gene: TRBV12-3/TRBV12-4; CDR3nt: TGTGCCAGCAGTTTATATGGGACAGGTTACAATGAGCAGTTCTTC; CDR3aa: CASSLYGTGYNEQFF
d_gene: TRBD1; abundance: -; len: 18; j_gene: TRBJ1-2; v_gene: TRBV28; CDR3nt: TGTGCCAGCAGTTCCCCGGGACAGGGGGCCGATACGCGCTATGGCTACACCTTC; CDR3aa: CASSSPGQGADTRYGYTF
d_gene: -; abundance: -; len: 16; j_gene: TRBJ1-5; v_gene: TRBV7-2; CDR3nt: TGTGCCAGCAGCTTAAGGGGAAGGGTCGCTAATCAGCCCCAGCATTTT; CDR3aa: CASSLRGRVANQPQHF
d_gene: -; abundance: -; len: 15; j_gene: TRBJ2-2; v_gene: TRBV20-1; CDR3nt: TGCAGTGCCTCTGGGGGGGCGGGAGTCACCGGGGAGCTGTTTTTT; CDR3aa: CSASGGAGVTGELFF
d_gene: -; abundance: -; len: 14; j_gene: TRBJ1-6; v_gene: TRBV7-2; CDR3nt: TGTGCCAGCAGGCCCTCGGACGGACATTCACCCCTCCACTTT; CDR3aa: CASRPSDGHSPLHF
d_gene: -; abundance: -; len: 17; j_gene: TRBJ2-7; v_gene: TRBV6-5; CDR3nt: TGTGCCAGCAGTTACACCGACGGGACTTCTAACTCCTACGAGCAGTACTTC; CDR3aa: CASSYTDGTSNSYEQYF
d_gene: TRBD2; abundance: -; len: 17; j_gene: TRBJ2-7; v_gene: TRBV10-3; CDR3nt: TGTGCCATCAGTGAGTCGTTGTTAGCGGGTATTACCTACGAGCAGTACTTC; CDR3aa: CAISESLLAGITYEQYF
d_gene: -; abundance: -; len: 15; j_gene: TRBJ2-5; v_gene: TRBV4-2; CDR3nt: TGTGCCAGCAGCCAAGATCCGCTGCAGAAAGAGACCCAGTACTTC; CDR3aa: CASSQDPLQKETQYF
d_gene: -; abundance: -; len: 12; j_gene: TRBJ1-1; v_gene: TRBV12-5; CDR3nt: TGTGCTAGTGGTTTCGAACCCACTGAAGCTTTCTTT; CDR3aa: CASGFEPTEAFF
d_gene: -; abundance: -; len: 11; j_gene: TRBJ2-7; v_gene: TRBV20-1; CDR3nt: TGCAGTGCTAGGGAGGGGTGGATTCAGTACTTC; CDR3aa: CSAREGWIQYF
d_gene: TRBD1; abundance: few; len: 15; j_gene: TRBJ2-7; v_gene: TRBV20-1; CDR3nt: TGCAGTGCTAGAGCCCTGACAGGGGAGTACGGCGAGCAGTACTTC; CDR3aa: CSARALTGEYGEQYF
d_gene: -; abundance: -; len: 14; j_gene: TRBJ1-4; v_gene: TRBV10-3; CDR3nt: TGTGCCATCAGTGAAGGTACAGTAGGGGAAAAACTGTTTTTT; CDR3aa: CAISEGTVGEKLFF
d_gene: TRBD2; abundance: -; len: 15; j_gene: TRBJ2-3; v_gene: TRBV6-6; CDR3nt: TGTGCCAGCAGTTCACTAGCGGGAGTTCCAGATACGCAGTATTTT; CDR3aa: CASSSLAGVPDTQYF